Listed below are T cell receptor beta chains from one sample, sequenced in a study of T cells in Graves' hyperthyroidism and ophthalmopathy. TCRdb fed the multiplex PCR reads into MiXCR, producing one record per CDR3 protein. The table shows roughly 500,000 distinct CDR3 sequences, with over 45% occurring only once. Sequences were obtained from peripheral blood or thyroid tissue (not recorded which). All receptors derive from an adult woman with Graves' disease, either hyperthyroidism or ophthalmopathy (not recorded which). Both conserved end residues are trimmed from each CDR3.

J gene,V gene,CDR3 protein
TRBJ2-5,TRBV7-2,ASSLGHDQPQY
TRBJ1-1,TRBV2,ASSEYPGGMNTEAF
NA,TRBV2,ASTTDGFRDEQY
TRBJ2-7,TRBV5-1,ASSLGGQAYEQY
TRBJ1-1,TRBV29-1,SVDGENTEAF
TRBJ2-5,TRBV11-2,ASSSVTETQY
TRBJ2-5,TRBV2,ASSYLQETQY
TRBJ1-2,TRBV20-1,SAYDPGQGLYGYT
TRBJ1-4,TRBV7-9,ASRERWGSGVEKLF
TRBJ2-6,TRBV20-1,SARARAGAGANVLT
TRBJ1-1,TRBV14,ASSPQTGGIVNTEAF
TRBJ1-6,TRBV27,ASSLAGHHSPLH
TRBJ2-7,TRBV5-4,ASSGEWASGTYEQY
TRBJ2-7,TRBV7-9,ASSPMVGTYEQY
TRBJ2-5,TRBV24-1,ATSDRSGTDDRGTQY
TRBJ2-5,TRBV5-1,ASSLNRGGDMETQY
TRBJ2-7,TRBV7-9,ARSPSGQGRYEQY
TRBJ1-1,TRBV19,ASSPPTGATEAF
TRBJ1-3,TRBV7-2,ASSSQGTTIY
TRBJ2-5,TRBV20-1,SAESRIQETQY
TRBJ2-5,TRBV7-2,ASTFGGRQETQY
TRBJ1-5,TRBV9,ASRDRVSVPQH
TRBJ1-5,TRBV7-7,ASSSSPGKPQH
TRBJ2-7,TRBV7-2,ASRKTGREQY
TRBJ1-2,TRBV5-1,ASSLQQEGYYGYT
TRBJ1-2,TRBV5-1,ASSLETVTGNGYT
TRBJ2-7,TRBV27,ASSWTTPGEQY
TRBJ1-1,TRBV12-3/TRBV12-4,ASDGTVNTEAF
TRBJ1-6,TRBV20-1,SARVDWNSPLH
TRBJ2-7,TRBV7-2,ASSLYGQSSYEQY
TRBJ2-5,TRBV7-2,ASSSTGSEETQY
TRBJ1-3,TRBV29-1,SETGTGTGNTIY
TRBJ1-2,TRBV7-9,ASSSGDGYT
TRBJ1-1,TRBV7-2,ASSHPQTGGEAF
TRBJ2-1,TRBV15,ATSRDRVGGYEQF
TRBJ1-3,TRBV10-3,AITTDSSGNTIY
TRBJ1-1,TRBV29-1,TLRAGDTEAF
TRBJ1-2,TRBV12-3/TRBV12-4,ASSSPVGDSGYT
TRBJ2-1,TRBV24-1,ATTGHHNEQF
TRBJ1-5,TRBV7-6,ASSLMGGAYQPQH
TRBJ2-2,TRBV20-1,SARDGKREVTGELF
TRBJ2-5,TRBV10-3,AISGTNVETQY
TRBJ2-7,TRBV29-1,SVEDRTAQY
TRBJ2-1,TRBV5-1,ASSLVSSGRSYNEQF
TRBJ2-7,TRBV7-9,ASSQGYNGPSYEQY
TRBJ2-5,TRBV24-1,ATSARVASGRSSETQY
TRBJ2-6,TRBV10-1,ASSPPTASGANVLT
TRBJ2-6,TRBV5-6,ASSYGQGDYVLT
TRBJ1-5,TRBV28,ASSSGRNQPQH
TRBJ1-1,TRBV15,ATSSENIEAF
TRBJ2-1,TRBV12-3/TRBV12-4,ASSSGDPSYNEQF
TRBJ2-7,TRBV28,ASSGIQGAFYEQY